These T cell receptor beta chains were read from a single sample in a study of blood T cell repertoires in COVID-19. Method: immunoSEQ multiplex PCR; TCRdb's copy keeps in-frame clones and lacks some. Among some 200,000 clones listed, about four fifths were seen once. Sequencing was done on a sample of PBMCs or T cells enriched from blood (not recorded which). The origin of the receptors is a woman between 35 and 50 years old with acute COVID-19. CDR3s include the opening cysteine and the closing phenylalanine or tryptophan. A D gene is named only where the DNA matches it firmly. Size values are once, few and many counts, or a class for expanded clones, and some rows have none.

v_call: TRBV5-8
d_call: NA
cdr3_length: 16
clone_size: NA
j_call: TRBJ1-3
cdr3_aa: CASSFSYRPSGNTIYF
cdr3_nt: TGTGCCAGCAGCTTTAGTTACAGACCCTCTGGAAACACCATATATTTT

v_call: TRBV3-1/TRBV3-2
d_call: TRBD1
cdr3_length: 13
clone_size: NA
j_call: TRBJ2-3
cdr3_aa: CASISGGSDTQYF
cdr3_nt: TGTGCCAGCATCTCAGGGGGCTCTGATACGCAGTATTTT

v_call: TRBV27
d_call: TRBD1
cdr3_length: 16
clone_size: NA
j_call: TRBJ2-3
cdr3_aa: CASSWTGGLGTDTQYF
cdr3_nt: TGTGCCAGCAGTTGGACAGGGGGCTTGGGCACAGATACGCAGTATTTT

v_call: TRBV2
d_call: NA
cdr3_length: 13
clone_size: NA
j_call: TRBJ1-6
cdr3_aa: CASRPGKAQTLHF
cdr3_nt: TGTGCCAGCAGACCCGGGAAGGCCCAAACCCTCCACTTT

v_call: TRBV2
d_call: TRBD1
cdr3_length: 13
clone_size: NA
j_call: TRBJ2-5
cdr3_aa: CASSTGGQETQYF
cdr3_nt: TGTGCCAGCAGTACAGGGGGCCAAGAGACCCAGTACTTC

v_call: TRBV7-2
d_call: TRBD1
cdr3_length: 16
clone_size: few
j_call: TRBJ1-6
cdr3_aa: CASSPSTGRKGSPLHF
cdr3_nt: TGTGCCAGCAGTCCTTCGACAGGGAGGAAAGGATCACCCCTCCACTTT

v_call: TRBV30
d_call: NA
cdr3_length: 14
clone_size: NA
j_call: TRBJ1-5
cdr3_aa: CACTVMGARQPQHF
cdr3_nt: TGTGCCTGCACCGTTATGGGGGCGCGACAGCCCCAGCATTTT

v_call: TRBV2
d_call: TRBD1
cdr3_length: 15
clone_size: NA
j_call: TRBJ1-4
cdr3_aa: CASSERQGSGEKLFF
cdr3_nt: TGTGCCAGCAGCGAGAGACAGGGGAGTGGGGAAAAACTGTTTTTT

v_call: TRBV28
d_call: NA
cdr3_length: 14
clone_size: NA
j_call: TRBJ1-2
cdr3_aa: CASSGGQPGGGYTF
cdr3_nt: TGTGCCAGCAGTGGGGGACAACCGGGGGGTGGCTACACCTTC

v_call: TRBV27
d_call: TRBD1
cdr3_length: 14
clone_size: once
j_call: TRBJ1-1
cdr3_aa: CASSVTGVNTEAFF
cdr3_nt: TGTGCCAGCAGTGTTACAGGGGTCAACACTGAAGCTTTCTTT